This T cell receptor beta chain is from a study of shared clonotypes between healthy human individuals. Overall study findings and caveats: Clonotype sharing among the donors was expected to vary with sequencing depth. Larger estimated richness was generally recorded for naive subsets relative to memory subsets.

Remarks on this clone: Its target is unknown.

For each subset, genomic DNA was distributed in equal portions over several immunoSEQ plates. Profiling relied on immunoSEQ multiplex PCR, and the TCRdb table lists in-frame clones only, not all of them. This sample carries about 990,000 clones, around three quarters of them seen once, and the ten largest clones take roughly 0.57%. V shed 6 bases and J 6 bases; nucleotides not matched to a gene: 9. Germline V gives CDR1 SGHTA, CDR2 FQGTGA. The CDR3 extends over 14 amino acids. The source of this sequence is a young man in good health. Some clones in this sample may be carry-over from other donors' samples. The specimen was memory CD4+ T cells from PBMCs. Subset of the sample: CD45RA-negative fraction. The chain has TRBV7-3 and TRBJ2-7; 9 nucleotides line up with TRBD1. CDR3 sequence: CASSPGTGIGEQYF. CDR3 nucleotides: TGTGCCAGCAGTCCCGGGACAGGGATCGGCGAGCAGTACTTC.